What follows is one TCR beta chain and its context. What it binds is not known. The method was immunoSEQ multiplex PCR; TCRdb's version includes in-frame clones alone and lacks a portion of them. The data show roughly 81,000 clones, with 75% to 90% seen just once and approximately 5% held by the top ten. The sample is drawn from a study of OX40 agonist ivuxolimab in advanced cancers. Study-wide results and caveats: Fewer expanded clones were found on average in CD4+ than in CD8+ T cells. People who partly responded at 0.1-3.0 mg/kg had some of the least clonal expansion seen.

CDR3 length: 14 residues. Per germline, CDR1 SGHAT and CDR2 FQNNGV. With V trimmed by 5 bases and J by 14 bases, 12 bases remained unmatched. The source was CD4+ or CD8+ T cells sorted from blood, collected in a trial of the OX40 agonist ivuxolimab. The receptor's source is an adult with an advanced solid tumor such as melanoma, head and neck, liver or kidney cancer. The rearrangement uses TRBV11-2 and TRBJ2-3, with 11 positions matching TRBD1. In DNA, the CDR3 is TGTGCCAGCAGCGTTTCCGGGACAGGGGGAGTTCGGTATTTT. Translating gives CASSVSGTGGVRYF.